Listed here are 25 T cell receptor beta chains from one sample, sequenced in a study of Graves' ophthalmopathy and Graves' hyperthyroidism. RNA transcripts were the template, and TCR beta CDR3 regions were amplified from them. The first-round RT-PCR employed HTBI primers together with the Qiagen OneStep RT-PCR kit. A multiplex PCR was then performed as the second round. One entry per CDR3 protein, called by TCRdb with MiXCR from the multiplex PCR reads. The sample lists more than 300,000 distinct CDR3 sequences; roughly 15% were seen once. Sequencing was done on a sample of peripheral blood. The receptors here all came from an adult woman with stable Graves' hyperthyroidism.

This clonotype was seen a few times. The chain has TRBV7-8 and TRBJ2-5; 7 positions match TRBD1. Germline V gene sequence: CDR1 SGHVS, CDR2 FQNEAQ. This CDR3 is built from 16 residues. J lost 0 bases, V lost 1 base, and 5 bases had no gene match. The CDR3 bases are TGTGCCAGCAGCTTAGGACCAGGGGGTTACCAAGAGACCCAGTACTTC. Translated, it gives CASSLGPGGYQETQYF.

The table lists this clonotype with many counts. The chain employs TRBV2 and TRBJ2-5; D unresolved. Germline CDR1 and CDR2: SNHLY and FYNNEI. The CDR3 runs 12 residues. Trimming shortened V by 7 bases and J by 5 bases, and 11 bases separated the two germline ends. CDR3 sequence reads: CASKRLGETQYF. As DNA, the CDR3 is TGTGCCAGCAAGCGACTCGGTGAGACCCAGTACTTC.

This clonotype has ten or more counts. The J gene is TRBJ2-5, the V gene TRBV7-2, with 9 bases matching TRBD2. The CDR3 consists of 14 residues. Unmatched junction bases numbered 4, after V lost 3 bases and J lost 5 bases. Germline assignment: CDR1 SGHTA and CDR2 FQGNSA. For the CDR3, the DNA is TGTGCCAGCAGCTTTGGCGGGAGGGGGGAGACCCAGTACTTC. Amino acids: CASSFGGRGETQYF.

This clonotype was counted many times. The V call is TRBV27, the J call TRBJ2-7, with 10 bases matching TRBD2. V shed 5 bases, J shed 7 bases, and the junction held 5 bases outside the gene matches. The CDR3 spans 13 residues. Germline V gives CDR1 MNHEY, CDR2 SMNVEV (reference sequence). The CDR3 region has the DNA TGTGCCAGCAGTCTAGCGGGAGCGGTAGAGCAGTACTTC. Translated: CASSLAGAVEQYF.

This clonotype came up many times. This chain links TRBV6-1 with TRBJ1-1, with 9 positions matching TRBD1. This CDR3 region has 14 residues. Per the germline V gene, CDR1 is MNHNS and CDR2 is SASEGT. V shed 6 bases and J 3 bases; nucleotides not matched to a gene: 5. CDR3 amino acids: CASRATGGYTEAFF. The CDR3 nucleotides are TGTGCCAGCAGGGCGACAGGGGGGTACACTGAAGCTTTCTTT.

This clonotype showed up many times. The J gene is TRBJ2-7, the V gene TRBV6-5; 8 positions agree with TRBD2. With V trimmed by 7 bases and J by 4 bases, 9 bases remained unmatched. The length of the CDR3 is 14 residues. Germline CDR1 is MNHEY and CDR2 is SVGAGI. The CDR3 DNA reads TGTGCCAGCACGGGGGGGGGAAGAGCTTACGAGCAGTACTTC. It specifies CASTGGGRAYEQYF.

Many counts were recorded for this clonotype. V is TRBV12-5 and J is TRBJ2-5; D not certain. Germline CDR1 LGHNT, CDR2 FRNRAP. The ends were cut back, 2 bases at V and 0 bases at J, with 7 bases in the middle. This CDR3 has 14 amino acids. The CDR3 is CASGLSENQETQYF. The CDR3 nucleotides are TGTGCTAGTGGTTTGTCCGAAAACCAAGAGACCCAGTACTTC.

This clonotype was detected a few times. This sequence may be a read error, since a much larger clone differs from it by one base. V and J are TRBV12-3 or TRBV12-4 and TRBJ1-6; D remains unclear. CDR3 length: 13 residues. CDR3 loop: CASSFLADSHLHF. CDR3 nucleotide sequence: TGTGCCAGCAGTTTCTTGGCGGACTCACACCTCCACTTT.

This clonotype showed up many times. The chain is built from TRBV12-3 or TRBV12-4 and TRBJ1-5; a possible D gene is TRBD1 (5 bases). The CDR3 loop spans 18 amino acids. Trimming pared 6 bases from V and 2 bases from J, leaving 23 bases between. CDR3 loop: CASSTGGVARIGNQPQHF. The CDR3 DNA is TGTGCCAGCAGCACCGGAGGGGTGGCGAGGATAGGCAATCAGCCCCAGCATTTT.

The sample holds many counts of this clonotype. The V call is TRBV12-3 or TRBV12-4, the J call TRBJ1-5; 7 bases fit TRBD1. The junction had 4 bases not matched to a gene; V was cut back by 5 bases and J by 6 bases. This CDR3 has 13 residues. CDR3 coding DNA: TGTGCCAGCAGTAAGGACAGGACTCAGCCCCAGCATTTT. Protein product: CASSKDRTQPQHF.

This clonotype was seen at least ten times. The rearrangement links TRBV19 to TRBJ1-3, with a weak D call TRBD1 (6 bases). Trimming removed 8 bases at V and 1 base at J, with 18 bases between. This CDR3 has 16 amino acids. Germline V gene sequence: CDR1 LNHDA, CDR2 SQIVND (reference sequence). CDR3 protein: CASSGPQGRSGNTIYF. CDR3 nucleotides: TGTGCCAGTTCCGGACCGCAGGGGCGTTCTGGAAACACCATATATTTT.

This clonotype was recorded many times. This chain joins TRBV7-2 and TRBJ2-5; TRBD2 aligns across 10 bases. The CDR3 extends over 17 amino acids. Germline CDR1 SGHTA, CDR2 FQGNSA. The ends lost 3 bases at V and 2 bases at J; junction bases unmatched: 9. CDR3 in amino acids: CASSLYLAGAAQETQYF. In DNA, the CDR3 is TGTGCCAGCAGCTTGTATCTAGCGGGAGCTGCACAAGAGACCCAGTACTTC.

In this sample, this clonotype turned up many times. The rearrangement links TRBV7-2 to TRBJ1-2; the D is unclear. The CDR3 runs 15 residues. Germline CDR1 reads SGHTA; CDR2 reads FQGNSA. V lost 1 base and J lost 5, with 14 bases in between. CDR3 loop: CASSLVVRQGYGYTF. CDR3 DNA: TGTGCCAGCAGCTTAGTTGTCCGACAAGGGTATGGCTACACCTTC.

The chain carries TRBV6-5 and TRBJ1-2; TRBD1 is a possible D gene (5 bases). Trimming removed 0 bases at V and 3 bases at J, with 11 bases between. The CDR3 is 15 amino acids. Germline V gene sequence: CDR1 MNHEY, CDR2 SVGAGI. The CDR3 spells CASSYSSGGYYGYTF. As DNA, the CDR3 is TGTGCCAGCAGTTACTCGAGTGGGGGATACTATGGCTACACCTTC.

This clonotype appeared many times. The chain links TRBV27 to TRBJ2-7; D may match TRBD1 or TRBD2 (6 bases each). The CDR3 has 14 residues. V was clipped by 0 bases and J by 7 bases, with 13 bases between them. The germline CDR1 and CDR2 sequences are MNHEY and SMNVEV (reference sequence). The CDR3 region has the DNA TGTGCCAGCAGTTTATCGACGGGGGCGGAGGAGCAGTACTTC. Amino acid sequence: CASSLSTGAEEQYF.

This clonotype was detected a few times. The genes are TRBV24-1 and TRBJ2-1; 10 positions agree with TRBD2. With 4 bases clipped from V and 6 bases from J, the junction kept 8 bases outside the gene matches. Germline CDR1 is KGHDR and CDR2 is SFDVKD. The CDR3 is made up of 16 amino acids. The CDR3 loop is CATSDISGRAFNEQFF. DNA for the CDR3: TGTGCCACCAGTGACATAAGCGGGAGGGCCTTCAATGAGCAGTTCTTC.

The chain has TRBV29-1 and TRBJ2-7; D might be TRBD1 (5 bases). V was trimmed by 5 bases and J by 2 bases, leaving 16 bases between them. This CDR3 region has 14 residues. The germline V gene encodes CDR1 SQVTM and CDR2 ANQGSEA. In DNA, the CDR3 is TGCAGCGTTCTCCCCACAGACAGCACCTACGAGCAGTACTTC. Its translation: CSVLPTDSTYEQYF.

Ten or more counts support this clonotype. This chain connects TRBV19 to TRBJ2-7, with 7 nucleotides matching TRBD2. The CDR3 consists of 13 residues. Germline V gene data show CDR1 as LNHDA and CDR2 as SQIVND (reference sequence). With 1 base clipped from V and 3 bases from J, the junction kept 0 bases outside the gene matches. The CDR3 sequence: CASSIGEGYEQYF. DNA of the CDR3: TGTGCCAGTAGTATAGGGGAGGGCTACGAGCAGTACTTC.

This clonotype was seen repeatedly, ten times or more. CDR3 nucleotides: TGTGCCAGCAGCGTAGGGGCTAGCGACGCCTACGAGCAGTACTTC. Translation gives CASSVGASDAYEQYF. V usage is TRBV9 and J usage is TRBJ2-7; TRBD2 is a possible D gene (6 bases). CDR3 length equals 15 residues. The V end lost 0 bases, the J end lost 2 bases, and 12 bases lay between the germline ends. CDR1 and CDR2 from the germline V gene are SGDLS and YYNGEE. The full variable domain, its missing parts supplied by reference TRBV9 and TRBJ2-7, is DSGVTQTPKHLITATGQRVTLRCSPRSGDLSVYWYQQSLDQGLQFLIQYYNGEERAKGNILERFSAQQFPDLHSELNLSSLELGDSALYFCASSVGASDAYEQYFGPGTRLTVT.

The table lists this clonotype with many counts. J is TRBJ2-5 and V is TRBV2; 9 bases agree with TRBD1. The V segment lost 6 bases and the J segment 1 base; nucleotides outside the gene matches: 6. This CDR3 comprises 15 residues. CDR1 is SNHLY and CDR2 is FYNNEI in the germline V gene. The CDR3 DNA reads as TGTGCCAGCAGAGCGGGACAGGGAAGCCAAGAGACCCAGTACTTC. Its protein is CASRAGQGSQETQYF.

This clonotype was seen repeatedly, ten times or more. The chain links TRBV9 to TRBJ2-7; D tentatively reads TRBD1 or TRBD2 (5 bases each). Looked up from germline, CDR1 is SGDLS and CDR2 is YYNGEE. The CDR3 totals 14 residues. With 0 bases removed from V and 2 bases from J, the gap between germline ends came to 9 bases. CDR3 in amino acids: CASSVGDGPYEQYF. Here the CDR3 DNA reads TGTGCCAGCAGCGTAGGGGACGGGCCCTACGAGCAGTACTTC.

This clonotype has at least ten counts. J is TRBJ2-5 and V is TRBV15; 10 bases match TRBD2. Germline CDR1 reads LNHNV; CDR2 reads YYDKDF (reference sequence). The CDR3 is 17 residues long. After removal of 4 bases from V and 4 bases from J, the junction contained 12 bases not matched to a gene. CDR3 residues: CATSTRTSGRVRETQYF. CDR3 sequence (DNA): TGTGCCACCAGCACCCGGACTAGCGGACGAGTGAGAGAGACCCAGTACTTC.

This clonotype was picked up a small number of times. The chain employs TRBV7-9 and TRBJ1-2, with D unresolved. This CDR3 is built from 14 residues. The germline V gene has CDR1 SEHNR and CDR2 FQNEAQ (reference sequence). V lost 5 bases and J 6 bases, leaving 16 bases between the germline ends. DNA for the CDR3: TGTGCCAGCAGCCGAAGGCAGGATTGGGATGGCTACACCTTC. Protein product: CASSRRQDWDGYTF.

At least ten counts were recorded for this clonotype. The chain combines TRBV12-3 or TRBV12-4 with TRBJ2-2, with no clear D. The CDR3 is 14 amino acids. V dropped 5 bases and J dropped 0 bases, with 7 bases sitting between them. The CDR3 loop is CASSHQANTGELFF. In DNA form, the CDR3 reads TGTGCCAGCAGTCACCAGGCGAACACCGGGGAGCTGTTTTTT.

This clonotype was seen repeatedly, ten times or more. The chain combines TRBV11-1 with TRBJ2-7; 7 nucleotides match TRBD1. Germline V gene data show CDR1 as SGHAT and CDR2 as FQDESV (reference sequence). Trimming removed 5 bases from V and 4 bases from J; junction bases left unmatched: 8. The CDR3 runs to 14 residues. CDR3 in amino acids: CASSKTGTVYEQYF. The CDR3 nucleotides are TGTGCCAGCAGCAAAACCGGGACAGTGTACGAGCAGTACTTC.